Presented here are 2 T cell receptor beta chains from one specimen sequenced in a study of blood T cell repertoires in COVID-19. Some clones are missing from TCRdb's copy, which holds only in-frame ones; the method was immunoSEQ multiplex PCR. The data contain 120,000 or so clones, approximately 82% of them singletons. The sequenced material came from peripheral blood. These receptors were obtained from a woman aged 50 to 60 with acute or convalescent COVID-19.

The chain links TRBV27 to TRBJ2-7; 8 nucleotides align to TRBD1. Trimming at V came to 8 bases and at J to 0 bases, leaving 12 bases not matched to a gene. Germline V gene lookup returns CDR1 MNHEY and CDR2 SMNVEV (reference sequence). This CDR3 is built from 16 residues. This CDR3 reads CASGPGQGRSSYEQYF. In DNA, the CDR3 is TGTGCCAGCGGCCCCGGACAGGGCCGCAGCTCCTACGAGCAGTACTTC.

The chain links TRBV2 to TRBJ2-4; 8 positions agree with TRBD1. CDR1 and CDR2 (germline): SNHLY, FYNNEI. The J segment lost 4 bases and the V segment lost 6 bases, leaving 5 bases of the junction unmatched. The CDR3 contains 14 residues. CDR3 residues: CASREWTGKNIQYF. CDR3 DNA sequence: TGTGCCAGCAGAGAATGGACAGGGAAAAACATTCAGTACTTC.